The 24 T cell receptor beta chains below were found in one sample sequenced in a study of spatial heterogeneity in lung cancer. TCRdb independently ran MiXCR on the 5' RACE reads; one entry per CDR3 protein. The profile shows several thousand distinct CDR3 sequences, 9.7% of them singletons. Specified time point: sample taken at primary tumor resection. Source: normal lung tissue next to the tumor, taken at surgery. The receptors derive from a male donor with early-stage non-small cell lung cancer.

The table lists this clonotype with many counts. The V and J genes are TRBV29-1 and TRBJ1-1; no reliable D call. V was pared by 4 bases and J by 10 bases, with 16 bases between. CDR3 length equals 12 residues. The germline gives CDR1 SQVTM, CDR2 ANQGSEA. CDR3 DNA sequence: TGCAGCGTTGTGGAGGATTCTCCGGGAGCTTTCTTT. It translates to CSVVEDSPGAFF. The whole variable domain, remainder taken from reference TRBV29-1 and TRBJ1-1, is SAVISQKPSRDICQRGTSLTIQCQVDSQVTMMFWYRQQPGQSLTLIATANQGSEATYESGFVIDKFPISRPNLTFSTLTVSNMSPEDSSIYLCSVVEDSPGAFFGQGTRLTVV.

This clonotype was counted many times. This chain's CDR3 is CASSLVFTSNQPQHF. In DNA form, the CDR3 reads TGTGCCAGCAGCTTGGTTTTCACTAGCAATCAGCCCCAGCATTTT. The V gene is TRBV5-5, the J gene TRBJ1-5; unclear D gene. CDR1 is SGHKS, CDR2 YYEKEE, per germline (reference sequence). This CDR3 is 15 amino acids long. Between the trimmed V and J ends, which lost 0 bases and 0 bases, there was a span of 7 bases.

This clonotype has at least ten counts. The DNA of the CDR3 is TGTGCCAGCAGCTTATATTACGGGACAGGGGATGGCTACACCTTC. This sequence encodes CASSLYYGTGDGYTF. V and J are TRBV7-9 and TRBJ1-2, with TRBD1 matching over 10 bases. The trim removed 2 bases at V and 6 bases at J, leaving 6 bases unmatched. Per germline, CDR1 SEHNR and CDR2 FQNEAQ (reference sequence). CDR3 length equals 15 residues.

This chain links TRBV6-4 with TRBJ1-2; no firm D call. Trimming took off 0 bases at V and 2 bases at J, with 4 bases between the two ends. Germline CDR1 reads MRHNA; CDR2 reads SNTAGT. The CDR3 length is 13 residues. CDR3 region: CASSDSDNYGYTF. CDR3 in DNA: TGTGCCAGCAGTGACTCGGACAACTATGGCTACACCTTC.

Sample share makes this clonotype medium-sized. CDR3 sequence reads: CSAPAQASVEAFF. The CDR3 nucleotides read TGCAGTGCGCCTGCGCAGGCCTCAGTAGAAGCTTTCTTT. The chain links TRBV20-1 to TRBJ1-1; D gene uncertain. V was shortened by 6 bases and J by 8 bases, with 19 bases between the two germline ends. Germline V lookup: CDR1 DFQATT, CDR2 SNEGSKA (reference sequence). The length of the CDR3 is 13 residues.

This clonotype was detected ten times or more. V and J are TRBV3-1 and TRBJ2-7, with D tentatively TRBD1 or TRBD2 (5 bases each). This CDR3 is 15 amino acids long. Trimming cost V 3 bases and J 2 bases, with 14 bases left between them. Germline V gene sequence: CDR1 LGHDT, CDR2 YNNKEL (reference sequence). The CDR3 DNA follows: TGTGCCAGCAGCCACCGAGAGGGGACCCCCTACGAGCAGTACTTC. Translated: CASSHREGTPYEQYF.

This clonotype occurred many times. The chain joins TRBV11-2 to TRBJ1-2; 12 nucleotides line up with TRBD1. Germline CDR1 SGHAT, CDR2 FQNNGV. With V trimmed by 1 base and J by 5 bases, 5 bases remained unmatched. This CDR3 is 16 amino acids long. The chain's CDR3 is CASSLAGQGAWYGYTF. The CDR3 coding sequence is TGTGCCAGCAGCTTAGCGGGACAGGGGGCCTGGTATGGCTACACCTTC.

This clonotype was recorded at least ten times. The chain has TRBV3-1 and TRBJ2-7; a possible D gene is TRBD1 (5 bases). The V and J ends lost 0 bases and 3 bases respectively, with 15 bases between them. This CDR3 is built from 16 residues. CDR1 LGHDT and CDR2 YNNKEL come from the germline V gene (reference sequence). The CDR3 sequence is CASSQEHGQGYYEQYF. The CDR3 coding sequence is TGTGCCAGCAGCCAAGAGCACGGGCAGGGATACTACGAGCAGTACTTC.

This clonotype was found many times. The rearrangement uses TRBV20-1 and TRBJ2-7; D unclear. This CDR3 has 14 residues. Germline values: CDR1 DFQATT, CDR2 SNEGSKA (reference sequence). V was clipped by 4 bases and J by 2 bases, with 15 bases between them. The DNA of the CDR3 is TGCAGTGCTATCCTTGGCGGACCTACCTACGAGCAGTACTTC. It yields the protein CSAILGGPTYEQYF.

This clonotype ranks as medium-sized. The chain couples TRBV3-1 to TRBJ2-1, with D unresolved. Germline V gives CDR1 LGHDT, CDR2 YNNKEL (reference sequence). This CDR3 is built from 17 residues. With 0 bases removed from V and 3 bases from J, the gap between germline ends came to 15 bases. The CDR3 sequence: CASSQDERRNIYNEQFF. CDR3 bases: TGTGCCAGCAGCCAAGATGAACGAAGGAACATCTACAATGAGCAGTTCTTC.

J is TRBJ2-1 and V is TRBV6-6; D might be TRBD1 or TRBD2, each matching 5 bases. Germline values: CDR1 MNHNY, CDR2 SVGAGI (reference sequence). The V end was cut by 2 bases, the J end by 8 bases, with 7 bases between. This CDR3 is built from 12 residues. The CDR3 is CASSYVGDEQFF. Here the CDR3 DNA reads TGTGCCAGCAGTTACGTGGGGGATGAGCAGTTCTTC.

In this sample, this clonotype turned up many times. The chain recombines TRBV11-2 with TRBJ1-2; D ambiguous. The CDR3 sequence is 14 residues long. The germline V gene encodes CDR1 SGHAT and CDR2 FQNNGV. The germline V and J ends were trimmed by 2 bases and 8 bases, with 15 bases remaining between them. This CDR3 reads CASSLLGPTGGYTF. The CDR3 DNA reads as TGTGCCAGCAGCTTACTCGGGCCAACGGGGGGCTACACCTTC. The full variable domain, completed using reference TRBV11-2 and TRBJ1-2, is EAGVAQSPRYKIIEKRQSVAFWCNPISGHATLYWYQQILGQGPKLLIQFQNNGVVDDSQLPKDRFSAERLKGVDSTLKIQPAKLEDSAVYLCASSLLGPTGGYTFGSGTRLTVV.

This clonotype was observed many times. The V call is TRBV30, the J call TRBJ2-3; D is uncertain. The CDR3 runs 15 residues. The germline V and J ends were trimmed by 3 bases and 1 base, with 14 bases remaining between them. Germline V gene lookup returns CDR1 GTSNPN and CDR2 SVGIG (reference sequence). CDR3 DNA sequence: TGTGCCTGGAGCCGGCGGATTTTAGGCACAGATACGCAGTATTTT. Its protein is CAWSRRILGTDTQYF.

Details on this clonotype: Since a much larger clone is just one base distant, this may be a read error. J is TRBJ2-5 and V is TRBV4-1; D gene unclear. CDR1 is MGHRA, CDR2 YSYEKL, per germline. The CDR3 has 17 residues. The V end was cut by 0 bases, the J end by 4 bases, with 18 bases between. CDR3 amino acids: CASSQDSLETYLETQYF. CDR3 DNA: TGCGCCAGCAGCCAAGATTCCCTAGAAACTTACCTAGAGACCCAGTACTTC.

This clonotype has ten or more counts. This chain links TRBV7-2 with TRBJ2-5; 12 bases map to TRBD2. CDR1 is SGHTA and CDR2 is FQGNSA in the germline V gene. The CDR3 covers 18 residues. Trimming took 0 bases from V and 1 from J; bases not matched to a gene: 6. In DNA, the CDR3 is TGTGCCAGCAGCTTAGCCCCTAGCGGGGGGGCTCTCCAAGAGACCCAGTACTTC. Its protein is CASSLAPSGGALQETQYF.

This clonotype was recorded many times. This rearrangement joins TRBV10-3 to TRBJ2-3; D perhaps matches TRBD1 (7 bases). The CDR3 extends over 14 amino acids. Looked up from germline, CDR1 is ENHRY and CDR2 is SYGVKD. V gave up 8 bases and J gave up 1 base, with 13 bases separating them. The CDR3 DNA follows: TGTGCCATCCAGGGGGTAGCGGGCACAGATACGCAGTATTTT. Protein sequence: CAIQGVAGTDTQYF.

This clonotype came up many times. The chain links TRBV20-1 to TRBJ2-1; TRBD1 might be the D (6 bases). The V and J ends lost 3 bases and 8 bases respectively, with 23 bases between them. The V gene's germline CDR1 is DFQATT and CDR2 SNEGSKA (reference sequence). The CDR3 runs 16 residues. In nucleotides, the CDR3 is TGCAGTGCTAGTTCTACTGGGGGCGCTGGGTTCGATGAGCAGTTCTTC. Translating gives CSASSTGGAGFDEQFF.

The sample holds many counts of this clonotype. CDR3 bases: TGTGCCAGCAGCGTAGGAGGGGCTAACTATGGCTACACCTTC. Encoded protein: CASSVGGANYGYTF. V usage is TRBV9 and J usage is TRBJ1-2, with D maybe TRBD1 (5 bases). From germline, CDR1 is SGDLS and CDR2 YYNGEE. The CDR3 is 14 amino acids. Trimming stripped 0 bases from V and 0 bases from J, with 6 bases between. Variable domain in full (rest from reference TRBV9 and TRBJ1-2): DSGVTQTPKHLITATGQRVTLRCSPRSGDLSVYWYQQSLDQGLQFLIQYYNGEERAKGNILERFSAQQFPDLHSELNLSSLELGDSALYFCASSVGGANYGYTFGSGTRLTVV.

In regard to this clonotype: A much larger clonotype is one base distant, so this may be a read error. Since the CDR3 does not end with the conserved phenylalanine or tryptophan, this likely comes from a read error. The chain has TRBV7-9 and TRBJ2-1; TRBD1 is a possible D gene (6 bases). V was trimmed by 6 bases and J by 10 bases, leaving 16 bases between them. Per the germline V gene, CDR1 is SEHNR and CDR2 is FQNEAQ (reference sequence). This CDR3 spans 13 amino acids. CDR3 DNA sequence: TGTGCCAGCAGGGGAACAGGGCGAGGGGAGCAGTTCCTC. Amino acids: CASRGTGRGEQFL.

This clonotype counts as medium-sized. The chain employs TRBV6-6 and TRBJ2-7; TRBD2 matches 7 bases. This CDR3 region has 18 residues. J gave up 2 bases and V 2 bases, and 15 bases lay outside the gene matches. CDR1 is MNHNY and CDR2 is SVGAGI in the germline V gene (reference sequence). CDR3 bases: TGTGCCAGCAGTTACCCCCCAGGAGAAGCGGGGCGAACCTACGAGCAGTACTTC. Translated, it gives CASSYPPGEAGRTYEQYF.

The V gene is TRBV7-3, the J gene TRBJ2-5, with D hard to call. CDR1 and CDR2 (germline): SGHTA, FQGTGA. CDR3 length: 15 amino acids. Trimming cost V 3 bases and J 4 bases, with 15 bases left between them. The CDR3 reads CASSFQVAEGETQYF. DNA of the CDR3: TGTGCCAGCAGCTTCCAGGTGGCAGAAGGAGAGACCCAGTACTTC. Full variable domain (remainder filled in from reference TRBV7-3 and TRBJ2-5): GAGVSQTPSNKVTEKGKYVELRCDPISGHTALYWYRQSLGQGPEFLIYFQGTGAADDSGLPNDRFFAVRPEGSVSTLKIQRTERGDSAVYLCASSFQVAEGETQYFGPGTRLLVL.

V and J are TRBV20-1 and TRBJ2-7, with D possibly matching TRBD1 (7 bases). The germline V gene encodes CDR1 DFQATT and CDR2 SNEGSKA (reference sequence). The CDR3 loop spans 12 amino acids. Deletions cut 5 bases from V and 6 bases from J, with 14 bases between. CDR3 nucleotide sequence: TGCAGTGCTGCGGGACAGCTTACCGAGCAGTACTTC. It encodes CSAAGQLTEQYF.

This clonotype was counted at least ten times. This rearrangement joins TRBV21-1 to TRBJ2-7; TRBD1 reflects the table's D call only, with no check against the DNA. TRBV21-1 is a documented pseudogene. The CDR3 spans 12 residues. The CDR3 reads CASSKKGREQYF. The CDR3 DNA is TGTGCCAGCAGCAAAAAGGGGCGCGAGCAGTACTTC.

This clonotype is classed as medium-sized (0.01 to 0.1%). This chain connects TRBV18 to TRBJ1-6; possible D gene TRBD1, 6 bases. CDR1 KGHSH and CDR2 LQKENI come from the germline V gene. This CDR3 has 17 amino acids. Trimming stripped 2 bases from V and 8 bases from J, with 19 bases between. CDR3 sequence reads: CASSPIRAGASDSPLHF. CDR3 DNA sequence: TGTGCCAGCTCACCAATACGAGCGGGGGCTTCGGATTCACCCCTCCACTTT.